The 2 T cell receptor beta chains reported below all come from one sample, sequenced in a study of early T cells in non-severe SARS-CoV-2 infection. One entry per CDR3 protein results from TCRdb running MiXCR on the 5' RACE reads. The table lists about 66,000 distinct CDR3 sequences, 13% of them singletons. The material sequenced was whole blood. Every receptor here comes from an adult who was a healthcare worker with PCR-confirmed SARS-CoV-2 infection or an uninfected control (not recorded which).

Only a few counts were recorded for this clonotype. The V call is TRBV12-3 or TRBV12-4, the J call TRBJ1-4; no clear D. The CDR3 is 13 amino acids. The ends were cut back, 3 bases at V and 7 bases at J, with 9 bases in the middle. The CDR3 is CASSLAGVEKLFF. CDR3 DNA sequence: TGTGCCAGCAGTTTGGCAGGAGTTGAAAAACTGTTTTTT.

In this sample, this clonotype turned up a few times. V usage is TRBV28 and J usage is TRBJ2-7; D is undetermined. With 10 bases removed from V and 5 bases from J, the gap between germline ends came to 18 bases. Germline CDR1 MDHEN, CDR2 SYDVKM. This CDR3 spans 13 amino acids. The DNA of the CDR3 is TGTGCCAAACCGACTGACTGTGGAGACGAGCAGTACTTC. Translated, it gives CAKPTDCGDEQYF.